The 21 T cell receptor beta chains below were found in one sample sequenced in a study of T cell responses to AZD1222 COVID-19 vaccine. TCRdb keeps only in-frame clones here, not all; method: immunoSEQ multiplex PCR. This table has roughly 140,000 clones, just over 85% appearing once. The source material was peripheral blood, sampled on day 0 of AZD1222 vaccination. These receptors were obtained from an adult in good health.

DNA for the CDR3: TGTGCCAGCAGCTTGGGACAGAGCTCCTACGAGCAGTACTTC. Amino acids: CASSLGQSSYEQYF. The V and J genes are TRBV6-2 or TRBV6-3 and TRBJ2-7; 7 bases fit TRBD1. The length of the CDR3 is 14 residues. Germline V gene lookup returns CDR1 MNHEY and CDR2 SVGEGT. The junction had 5 bases not matched to a gene; V was cut back by 6 bases and J by 0 bases.

This clone was counted once. The rearrangement uses TRBV11-2 and TRBJ2-7, with TRBD2 matching over 11 bases. CDR1 and CDR2 from the germline V gene are SGHAT and FQNNGV. The junction had 1 base not matched to a gene; V was cut back by 0 bases and J by 3 bases. The CDR3 spans 15 residues. This CDR3 reads CASSLELAGDYEQYF. DNA for the CDR3: TGTGCCAGCAGCTTAGAACTAGCGGGAGACTACGAGCAGTACTTC.

V and J are TRBV28 and TRBJ2-7; D is unclear. CDR1 is MDHEN, CDR2 SYDVKM, per germline. The CDR3 is 11 amino acids. Trimming removed 11 bases at V and 5 bases at J, with 13 bases between. The CDR3 sequence: CAVLRKHEQYF. The CDR3 nucleotides read TGTGCCGTCCTAAGGAAGCACGAGCAGTACTTC.

The chain links TRBV10-3 to TRBJ1-3; 7 bases fit TRBD1. Unmatched junction bases numbered 14, after V lost 10 bases and J lost 8 bases. CDR1 and CDR2 from the germline V gene are ENHRY and SYGVKD. This CDR3 has 14 amino acids. CDR3 in DNA: TGTGCCAGTCACTTAGGGGGCGCCTCGGACACCATATATTTT. Its translation: CASHLGGASDTIYF.

This clone came up once. The CDR3 region has the DNA TGTGCCAGCAGCTTGTTTGCAGGACCGAGGAACTACGAGCAGTACTTC. It encodes CASSLFAGPRNYEQYF. V is TRBV5-4 and J is TRBJ2-7, with D uncertain. V was clipped by 1 base and J by 3 bases, with 17 bases between them. The length of the CDR3 is 16 residues. Per germline, CDR1 SGHNT and CDR2 YYREEE (reference sequence). The complete variable domain, with remaining parts taken from reference TRBV5-4 and TRBJ2-7, reads ETGVTQSPTHLIKTRGQQVTLRCSSQSGHNTVSWYQQALGQGPQFIFQYYREEENGRGNFPPRFSGLQFPNYSSELNVNALELDDSALYLCASSLFAGPRNYEQYFGPGTRLTVT.

This rearrangement joins TRBV6-5 to TRBJ2-1; 10 bases agree with TRBD1. The trim removed 0 bases at V and 7 bases at J, leaving 3 bases unmatched. The CDR3 covers 15 residues. Germline V CDR1 and CDR2: MNHEY, SVGAGI. CDR3 nucleotides: TGTGCCAGCAGTTACTCAGGGACAGGGGAGAATGAGCAGTTCTTC. Translated, it gives CASSYSGTGENEQFF.

The chain couples TRBV6-5 to TRBJ1-5; possibly TRBD1 for D (6 bases). Trimming removed 4 bases at V and 3 bases at J, with 10 bases between. The CDR3 consists of 14 residues. Germline V gene data show CDR1 as MNHEY and CDR2 as SVGAGI. In nucleotides, the CDR3 is TGTGCCAGCAGTTTCGGACAGAACAATCAGCCCCAGCATTTT. It codes for CASSFGQNNQPQHF.

This chain links TRBV29-1 with TRBJ1-2; possibly TRBD1 for D (5 bases). CDR3 length equals 15 residues. Trimming took 7 bases from V and 10 from J, leaving 28 bases between them. Germline V CDR1 and CDR2: SQVTM, ANQGSEA. The CDR3 DNA reads as TGCAGCGCCAACCCCCAGGCGGGGGTGGCACACGACTACACCTTC. This translates into CSANPQAGVAHDYTF.

The chain couples TRBV18 to TRBJ2-1, with 9 nucleotides matching TRBD2. The ends lost 6 bases at V and 0 bases at J; junction bases unmatched: 3. CDR3 length: 15 amino acids. CDR1 KGHSH and CDR2 LQKENI come from the germline V gene. This CDR3 is CASSFSGSSYNEQFF. DNA of the CDR3: TGTGCCAGCTCCTTTAGCGGGAGCTCCTACAATGAGCAGTTCTTC.

V gene TRBV11-3 combines with J gene TRBJ2-1, with 12 nucleotides matching TRBD2. J lost 9 bases, V lost 3 bases, and 6 bases had no gene match. The germline V gene encodes CDR1 SGHNT and CDR2 YENEEA. The CDR3 runs 15 residues. CDR3: CASSFSSGRDPEQFF. The CDR3 nucleotides read TGTGCCAGCAGCTTCTCTAGCGGGAGGGATCCTGAGCAGTTCTTC.

This clone appeared a few times. The rearrangement uses TRBV4-1 and TRBJ2-7; TRBD2 matches at 10 bases. The CDR3 runs 16 residues. Germline loops: CDR1 MGHRA, CDR2 YSYEKL. V lost 0 bases to trimming and J lost 5 bases; unmatched junction nucleotides: 7. The CDR3 is CASSQDLAGAYDEQYF. The CDR3 DNA follows: TGCGCCAGCAGCCAAGACCTAGCGGGAGCATACGACGAGCAGTACTTC.

The rearrangement links TRBV28 to TRBJ1-2; tentatively, D is TRBD1 (6 bases). Trimming removed 2 bases at V and 0 bases at J, with 10 bases between. The germline V gene encodes CDR1 MDHEN and CDR2 SYDVKM. The CDR3 contains 15 residues. CDR3 region: CASSLRGAANYGYTF. For the CDR3, the DNA is TGTGCCAGCAGTTTAAGGGGGGCAGCTAACTATGGCTACACCTTC.

The rearrangement links TRBV5-1 to TRBJ1-2; maybe TRBD1 (6 bases). The CDR3 length is 15 residues. Germline V CDR1 and CDR2: SGHRS, YFSETQ. Trimming shortened V by 0 bases and J by 4 bases, and 13 bases separated the two germline ends. This chain's CDR3 is CASSLVTGAGYGYTF. In nucleotides, the CDR3 is TGCGCCAGCAGCTTGGTAACGGGGGCTGGCTATGGCTACACCTTC.

The rearrangement links TRBV5-8 to TRBJ2-3; 8 bases line up with TRBD2. The germline V gene has CDR1 SGHTS and CDR2 YDEGEE. After removal of 1 base from V and 2 bases from J, the junction contained 3 bases not matched to a gene. CDR3 length: 15 amino acids. The CDR3 loop is CASSLLSGATDTQYF. In DNA form, the CDR3 reads TGTGCCAGCAGCTTGCTTAGCGGGGCCACAGATACGCAGTATTTT.

The chain uses TRBV20-1 and TRBJ1-4; no firm D call. The CDR3 is 11 residues long. Germline V gene lookup returns CDR1 DFQATT and CDR2 SNEGSKA (reference sequence). V was pared by 3 bases and J by 5 bases, with 4 bases between. In DNA form, the CDR3 reads TGCAGTGCTAGTTCCAATGAAAAACTGTTTTTT. It translates to CSASSNEKLFF.

The genes are TRBV4-3 and TRBJ2-1; D call uncertain. Germline V gives CDR1 LGHNA, CDR2 YSLEER. This CDR3 has 16 amino acids. Trimming pared 1 base from V and 4 bases from J, leaving 14 bases between. DNA of the CDR3: TGCGCCAGCAGCCAAGGATACCGGACCGTTTACAATGAGCAGTTCTTC. Translated: CASSQGYRTVYNEQFF.

The chain uses TRBV27 and TRBJ2-3; 7 bases are shared with TRBD2. The CDR3 length is 14 residues. Germline V gene lookup returns CDR1 MNHEY and CDR2 SMNVEV (reference sequence). The V gene end was trimmed by 8 bases and the J gene end by 2 bases; junction bases not matched to a gene: 7. For the CDR3, the DNA is TGTGCCAGCGGCAAGCGGGACCCCACAGATACGCAGTATTTT. It yields the protein CASGKRDPTDTQYF.

The V and J genes are TRBV5-1 and TRBJ1-6, with D uncertain. Trimming left V 4 bases short and J 9 bases short, with 14 bases between. This CDR3 contains 14 residues. CDR1 is SGHRS, CDR2 YFSETQ, per germline. CDR3 region: CASSEDGSASPLHF. The CDR3 DNA is TGCGCCAGCAGCGAGGATGGCTCGGCTTCACCCCTCCACTTT.

This clone showed up just once. The chain recombines TRBV4-2 with TRBJ1-2, with D uncertain. Between the trimmed V and J ends, which lost 7 bases and 4 bases, there was a span of 10 bases. Germline V gene sequence: CDR1 LGHNA, CDR2 YNFKEQ. This CDR3 comprises 12 residues. CDR3 bases: TGTGCCAGCAAAGGGCCGACCTATGGCTACACCTTC. It yields the protein CASKGPTYGYTF.

The J gene is TRBJ2-7, the V gene TRBV5-4; D tentatively reads TRBD1 or TRBD2 (6 bases each). V was shortened by 0 bases and J by 2 bases, with 15 bases between the two germline ends. The germline V gene has CDR1 SGHNT and CDR2 YYREEE (reference sequence). The CDR3 has 16 residues. CDR3 sequence (DNA): TGTGCCAGCAGCTTGGTAGGGGGGCCTACCCCCTACGAGCAGTACTTC. This encodes CASSLVGGPTPYEQYF.

J is TRBJ2-2 and V is TRBV7-2; 8 nucleotides align to TRBD1. V was pared by 5 bases and J by 4 bases, with 12 bases of the junction left unmatched. The CDR3 length is 17 residues. Germline V gene sequence: CDR1 SGHTA, CDR2 FQGNSA. CDR3 amino acids: CASSPRHRGASTGELFF. CDR3 nucleotide sequence: TGTGCCAGCAGCCCTCGACACAGGGGGGCGAGCACCGGGGAGCTGTTTTTT.